These 20 T cell receptor beta chains came from one sample sequenced in a study of PD-1 blockade in classical Hodgkin lymphoma. Each patient relapsed following autologous stem cell transplantation, and prior brentuximab vedotin exposure differed. Generated by immunoSEQ multiplex PCR, the TCRdb table keeps only in-frame clones and is missing some. The sample includes 100,000 to 120,000 clones, around 89% of them seen just once. The material was peripheral blood mononuclear cells (PBMCs), obtained before the second cycle of nivolumab. These receptors were taken from a human donor with classical Hodgkin lymphoma.

The chain joins TRBV7-9 to TRBJ2-5; 8 bases line up with TRBD1. CDR1 is SEHNR, CDR2 FQNEAQ, per germline (reference sequence). The CDR3 spans 15 residues. V lost 3 bases to trimming and J lost 0 bases; unmatched junction nucleotides: 3. CDR3 nucleotides: TGTGCCAGCAGCTTGGACAGGGTGTACCAAGAGACCCAGTACTTC. As protein: CASSLDRVYQETQYF.

With regard to this clone: Relative to the germline gene, one junction end is altered; a read error may explain this. V and J are TRBV18 and TRBJ1-3, with unresolved D. The CDR3 totals 15 residues. Per the germline V gene, CDR1 is KGHSH and CDR2 is LQKENI. This CDR3 reads CASSPIASSGNTIYF. The CDR3 DNA follows: TGTGCCAGTTCACCCATTGCGTCCTCTGGAAACACCATATATTTT.

This chain uses TRBV19 with TRBJ1-1; D gene unclear. CDR1 and CDR2 (germline): LNHDA, SQIVND (reference sequence). Deletions cut 9 bases from V and 2 bases from J, with 7 bases between. The CDR3 sequence is 11 residues long. The CDR3 here is CASGGNTEAFF. The CDR3 DNA reads TGTGCCAGCGGCGGCAACACTGAAGCTTTCTTT.

This clone occurred once. The J gene is TRBJ2-5, the V gene TRBV4-2; 8 nucleotides agree with TRBD1. Looked up from germline, CDR1 is LGHNA and CDR2 is YNFKEQ. J was trimmed by 3 bases and V by 2 bases; bases with no gene match: 2. The CDR3 covers 14 residues. CDR3 sequence reads: CASSQSTGEETQYF. CDR3 bases: TGTGCCAGCAGCCAATCGACAGGGGAAGAGACCCAGTACTTC.

This sequence joins TRBV4-1 and TRBJ1-1, with 9 bases identical to TRBD1. The CDR3 sequence is 16 residues long. Germline V lookup: CDR1 MGHRA, CDR2 YSYEKL. The V segment lost 4 bases and the J segment 0 bases; nucleotides outside the gene matches: 6. The CDR3 sequence: CASSPDRGEMNTEAFF. CDR3 DNA sequence: TGCGCCAGCAGCCCAGACAGGGGGGAAATGAACACTGAAGCTTTCTTT.

The gene calls are TRBV4-1 and TRBJ1-2, with D unclear. The CDR3 has 14 amino acids. V lost 4 bases, J lost 8 bases, and 17 bases lay in between. Germline assignment: CDR1 MGHRA and CDR2 YSYEKL. The CDR3 loop reads CASSPLIVERGYTF. As DNA, the CDR3 is TGCGCCAGCAGCCCATTGATCGTAGAACGGGGCTACACCTTC.

The J gene is TRBJ2-1, the V gene TRBV7-9; D gene uncertain. V shed 6 bases and J shed 8 bases, with 14 bases lying between them. CDR1 is SEHNR and CDR2 is FQNEAQ in the germline V gene (reference sequence). The CDR3 covers 13 residues. DNA for the CDR3: TGTGCCAGCAGAAGGGTTTTGGAAGATGAGCAGTTCTTC. Protein: CASRRVLEDEQFF.

The V call is TRBV6-5, the J call TRBJ2-2; a possible D gene is TRBD2 (5 bases). This CDR3 spans 15 amino acids. The germline V gene has CDR1 MNHEY and CDR2 SVGAGI. The V end lost 5 bases, the J end lost 0 bases, and 10 bases lay between the germline ends. CDR3: CASSIDYANTGELFF. DNA for the CDR3: TGTGCCAGCAGTATAGACTATGCGAACACCGGGGAGCTGTTTTTT.

As DNA, the CDR3 is TGTGCCAGTAGTATAGGAGGAGAGGGACCGGGCAATCAGCCCCAGCATTTT. It yields the protein CASSIGGEGPGNQPQHF. The chain links TRBV19 to TRBJ1-5; possible D gene TRBD1, 5 bases. CDR1 and CDR2 (germline): LNHDA, SQIVND (reference sequence). V shed 1 base and J shed 2 bases, with 15 bases lying between them. The CDR3 is 17 residues long.

The genes are TRBV7-2 and TRBJ2-7; D remains unclear. The V gene's germline CDR1 is SGHTA and CDR2 FQGNSA. V dropped 1 base and J dropped 6 bases, with 4 bases sitting between them. The CDR3 sequence is 11 residues long. The CDR3 DNA sequence: TGTGCCAGCAGCTTAGTTCGCGAGCAGTACTTC. It is translated as CASSLVREQYF.

The rearrangement joins TRBV6-4 to TRBJ1-1; D may be TRBD1 (6 bases). This CDR3 has 13 residues. In germline, CDR1 is MRHNA, CDR2 SNTAGT. Trimming removed 8 bases from V and 1 base from J, with 11 bases in between. The CDR3 DNA reads as TGTGCCAGCCGGGACACTACGAACACTGAAGCTTTCTTT. As protein: CASRDTTNTEAFF.

V and J are TRBV19 and TRBJ2-1, with TRBD2 identical over 10 bases. V lost 4 bases to trimming and J lost 3 bases; unmatched junction nucleotides: 3. The CDR3 loop spans 15 amino acids. Germline assignment: CDR1 LNHDA and CDR2 SQIVND (reference sequence). The CDR3 sequence: CASSTGTSVYNEQFF. CDR3 nucleotides: TGTGCCAGTAGTACCGGGACTAGCGTCTACAATGAGCAGTTCTTC.

In its sample, this clone was seen a few times. V is TRBV6-5 and J is TRBJ2-3, with TRBD2 matching over 9 bases. This CDR3 comprises 16 residues. Germline V gene sequence: CDR1 MNHEY, CDR2 SVGAGI. V lost 4 bases and J lost 1; bases outside the gene matches: 6. The CDR3 reads CASSFVAGVRTDTQYF. CDR3 DNA: TGTGCCAGCAGTTTTGTAGCGGGAGTTCGCACAGATACGCAGTATTTT.

The CDR3 protein is CASSQDLTGGGGNTEAFF. In nucleotides, the CDR3 is TGCGCCAGCAGCCAAGACCTAACAGGGGGGGGTGGGAACACTGAAGCTTTCTTT. The chain is built from TRBV4-3 and TRBJ1-1; 8 positions agree with TRBD1. Trimming took 0 bases from V and 1 from J; bases not matched to a gene: 10. This CDR3 contains 18 residues. Germline V gives CDR1 LGHNA, CDR2 YSLEER.

V and J are TRBV19 and TRBJ1-2, with D perhaps TRBD1 (6 bases). There are 15 residues in the CDR3. The V end was cut by 6 bases, the J end by 3 bases, with 17 bases between. Germline CDR1 is LNHDA and CDR2 is SQIVND (reference sequence). The CDR3 loop reads CASSSSRTAYYGYTF. DNA of the CDR3: TGTGCCAGTAGCTCCTCGCGGACAGCTTACTATGGCTACACCTTC.

This chain links TRBV7-6 with TRBJ2-3; D is possibly TRBD2 (6 bases). CDR1 and CDR2 (germline): SGHVS, FNYEAQ. V was pared by 5 bases and J by 6 bases, with 21 bases between. CDR3 length: 16 residues. The CDR3 nucleotides read TGTGCCAGCAGCCCCCGGGGGTCAAGGGTAACGGATACGCAGTATTTT. It codes for CASSPRGSRVTDTQYF.

This chain joins TRBV19 and TRBJ2-1, with D uncertain. Trimming took 1 base from V and 3 from J, leaving 7 bases between them. Germline V gene lookup returns CDR1 LNHDA and CDR2 SQIVND (reference sequence). This CDR3 spans 14 amino acids. CDR3 loop: CASSIADHYNEQFF. DNA of the CDR3: TGTGCCAGTAGTATAGCGGACCACTACAATGAGCAGTTCTTC.

The chain uses TRBV28 and TRBJ2-7; perhaps D is TRBD1 or TRBD2 (6 bases each). Trimming pared 2 bases from V and 5 bases from J, leaving 10 bases between. CDR1 is MDHEN, CDR2 SYDVKM, per germline. CDR3 length: 13 amino acids. The CDR3 DNA reads as TGTGCCAGCAGTTTAATGGGGGGCCACGAGCAGTACTTC. Protein product: CASSLMGGHEQYF.

This sequence joins TRBV2 and TRBJ2-3, with D possibly being TRBD1 (5 bases). Trimming shortened V by 5 bases and J by 2 bases, and 23 bases separated the two germline ends. The CDR3 length is 18 residues. Germline V gives CDR1 SNHLY, CDR2 FYNNEI. CDR3 in DNA: TGTGCCAGCAGTCCCCCCTATGATGACAGCCTTTACACAGATACGCAGTATTTT. Its protein product is CASSPPYDDSLYTDTQYF.

V gene TRBV6-4 combines with J gene TRBJ2-1, with D perhaps matching TRBD1 (5 bases). The V end was cut by 5 bases, the J end by 3 bases, with 11 bases between. This CDR3 spans 14 amino acids. The germline V gene encodes CDR1 MRHNA and CDR2 SNTAGT. CDR3 sequence (DNA): TGTGCCAGCAGTCCCAGGGTGGACTACAATGAGCAGTTCTTC. It yields the protein CASSPRVDYNEQFF.